These 21 T cell receptor beta chains were sequenced from one sample in a study of blood T cell repertoires in COVID-19. Sequencing used immunoSEQ multiplex PCR; TCRdb keeps in-frame clones, though not all of them. The sample gives fewer than 150,000 clones, 84% of which show up once; roughly an eighth is in the top ten. Sequenced material: peripheral blood. Every receptor here comes from a woman aged 25 to 39 who had recovered from COVID-19.

This chain connects TRBV7-6 to TRBJ2-1; maybe TRBD2 (5 bases). The length of the CDR3 is 15 residues. Looked up from germline, CDR1 is SGHVS and CDR2 is FNYEAQ. V shed 1 base and J shed 6 bases, with 13 bases lying between them. The CDR3 nucleotides are TGTGCCAGCAGCTTAGTTGGGATAGGAGGCAATGAGCAGTTCTTC. The encoded protein is CASSLVGIGGNEQFF.

The rearrangement uses TRBV24-1 and TRBJ2-5; weak D call: TRBD2 (5 bases). Trimming shortened V by 0 bases and J by 5 bases, and 6 bases separated the two germline ends. CDR3 length equals 13 residues. The V gene's germline CDR1 is KGHDR and CDR2 SFDVKD. In DNA form, the CDR3 reads TGTGCCACCAGTGATTTGAGAGGGGAGACCCAGTACTTC. It codes for CATSDLRGETQYF.

The chain is built from TRBV9 and TRBJ2-6; D gene ambiguous. V lost 4 bases to trimming and J lost 1 base, with 9 bases between them. Germline V gene sequence: CDR1 SGDLS, CDR2 YYNGEE. CDR3 length: 15 residues. The CDR3, as DNA: TGTGCCAGCAGCCTTCTATTGTCTGGGGCCAACGTCCTGACTTTC. The encoded protein is CASSLLLSGANVLTF.

The rearrangement joins TRBV19 to TRBJ1-1; D is undetermined. The CDR3 has 16 amino acids. V was clipped by 0 bases and J by 3 bases, with 14 bases between them. Germline CDR1 is LNHDA and CDR2 is SQIVND (reference sequence). As DNA, the CDR3 is TGTGCCAGTAGTATAGATCCTCGCGGTTGGGACACTGAAGCTTTCTTT. Protein product: CASSIDPRGWDTEAFF. Together with reference TRBV19 and TRBJ1-1, the CDR3 gives the full variable domain: DGGITQSPKYLFRKEGQNVTLSCEQNLNHDAMYWYRQDPGQGLRLIYYSQIVNDFQKGDIAEGYSVSREKKESFPLTVTSAQKNPTAFYLCASSIDPRGWDTEAFFGQGTRLTVV.

The chain employs TRBV3-1 (or the pseudogene TRBV3-2) and TRBJ2-7, with 11 bases that match TRBD1. This CDR3 spans 14 amino acids. The germline V gene has CDR1 LGHDT and CDR2 YNNKEL (reference sequence). V lost 7 bases and J lost 2; bases outside the gene matches: 4. CDR3 nucleotide sequence: TGTGCCAGCACCCCGGGACAGGGGGCCTACGAGCAGTACTTC. Encoded protein: CASTPGQGAYEQYF.

The CDR3 region is CASSVQGGSPNEQFF. As DNA, the CDR3 is TGTGCCAGCAGCGTACAGGGTGGGTCTCCCAATGAGCAGTTCTTC. The V gene is TRBV9, the J gene TRBJ2-1; the D gene is possibly TRBD1 (5 bases). The V and J ends lost 1 base and 6 bases respectively, with 14 bases between them. The CDR3 has 15 residues. CDR1 is SGDLS and CDR2 is YYNGEE in the germline V gene.

The chain recombines TRBV19 with TRBJ1-2; 7 nucleotides line up with TRBD1. Germline loops: CDR1 LNHDA, CDR2 SQIVND (reference sequence). This CDR3 has 16 residues. With 6 bases clipped from V and 5 bases from J, the junction kept 15 bases outside the gene matches. In DNA, the CDR3 is TGTGCCAGTAGGCTCTCCTCGTTGGGGACAGATTATGGCTACACCTTC. It translates to CASRLSSLGTDYGYTF.

The chain combines TRBV20-1 with TRBJ1-3, with D perhaps TRBD1 (5 bases). CDR3 length: 13 amino acids. Trimming pared 6 bases from V and 4 bases from J, leaving 13 bases between. Germline assignment: CDR1 DFQATT and CDR2 SNEGSKA (reference sequence). CDR3 sequence reads: CSASQGSGNTIYF. CDR3 coding DNA: TGCAGTGCGAGTCAGGGCTCCGGAAACACCATATATTTT.

V usage is TRBV5-1 and J usage is TRBJ1-4; 7 bases match TRBD1. CDR1 is SGHRS, CDR2 YFSETQ, per germline. The CDR3 extends over 14 amino acids. Unmatched junction bases numbered 3, after V lost 4 bases and J lost 3 bases. The CDR3 DNA reads as TGCGCCAGCAGCATGGGACAGCCTAATGAAAAACTGTTTTTT. Translation: CASSMGQPNEKLFF.

This chain uses TRBV5-4 with TRBJ2-3, with 7 positions matching TRBD2. There are 15 residues in the CDR3. With V trimmed by 2 bases and J by 3 bases, 6 bases remained unmatched. Germline loops: CDR1 SGHNT, CDR2 YYREEE (reference sequence). The CDR3, as DNA: TGTGCCAGCAGCTTTCGGCGGGAGCGGACAGATACGCAGTATTTT. It specifies CASSFRRERTDTQYF.

The chain recombines TRBV19 with TRBJ1-2, with 12 positions matching TRBD1. CDR3 size: 15 residues. CDR1 is LNHDA, CDR2 SQIVND, per germline (reference sequence). V lost 3 bases and J lost 4; bases outside the gene matches: 3. CDR3 region: CASSMGTGGGYGYTF. The CDR3 nucleotides are TGTGCCAGTAGTATGGGGACAGGGGGCGGCTATGGCTACACCTTC.

J is TRBJ2-3 and V is TRBV19; weak D call: TRBD2 (6 bases). The CDR3 loop spans 14 amino acids. Deletions cut 2 bases from V and 3 bases from J, with 9 bases between. In germline, CDR1 is LNHDA, CDR2 SQIVND (reference sequence). This CDR3 reads CASSINAGTDTQYF. CDR3 nucleotides: TGTGCCAGTAGTATAAACGCGGGGACAGATACGCAGTATTTT.

The V call is TRBV12-3 or TRBV12-4, the J call TRBJ2-3; D unresolved. Trimming left V 3 bases short and J 6 bases short, with 4 bases between. This CDR3 contains 11 residues. The CDR3 DNA is TGTGCCAGCAGTTTCAGGGATACGCAGTATTTT. The encoded protein is CASSFRDTQYF.

V is TRBV3-1 (or the pseudogene TRBV3-2) and J is TRBJ2-3; 8 nucleotides align to TRBD2. Germline CDR1 is LGHDT and CDR2 is YNNKEL (reference sequence). The CDR3 totals 16 residues. Losses at the gene ends were 4 bases for V and 2 bases for J; bases not matched to a gene: 8. The CDR3 coding sequence is TGTGCCAGCAGCCGAAAACTAGCGGAGTCCACAGATACGCAGTATTTT. Amino acids: CASSRKLAESTDTQYF.

The chain is built from TRBV6-5 and TRBJ2-1, with 8 nucleotides matching TRBD1. The CDR3 totals 14 residues. From germline, CDR1 is MNHEY and CDR2 SVGAGI. V shed 4 bases, J shed 9 bases, and the junction held 8 bases outside the gene matches. Here the CDR3 DNA reads TGTGCCAGCAGTTCCGGACAGGGACGGGCTGAGCAGTTCTTC. This translates into CASSSGQGRAEQFF.

This chain joins TRBV14 and TRBJ2-7, with D perhaps matching TRBD1 (6 bases). V lost 5 bases and J lost 1, with 12 bases in between. Germline V gene sequence: CDR1 SGHDN, CDR2 FVKESK. The length of the CDR3 is 14 residues. As DNA, the CDR3 is TGTGCCAGCAGCAAACAGGGATGGTCCTACGAGCAGTACTTC. Its protein is CASSKQGWSYEQYF.

V is TRBV2 and J is TRBJ2-3, with 11 bases that match TRBD2. CDR3 length: 16 residues. Per germline, CDR1 SNHLY and CDR2 FYNNEI. The trim removed 7 bases at V and 1 base at J, leaving 7 bases unmatched. Here the CDR3 reads CASTPELAGGTDTQYF. The CDR3 nucleotides are TGTGCCAGCACCCCCGAACTAGCGGGAGGCACAGATACGCAGTATTTT. The full variable domain, in which reference TRBV2 and TRBJ2-3 provide the parts outside the CDR3, is EPEVTQTPSHQVTQMGQEVILRCVPISNHLYFYWYRQILGQKVEFLVSFYNNEISEKSEIFDDQFSVERPDGSNFTLKIRSTKLEDSAMYFCASTPELAGGTDTQYFGPGTRLTVL.

This clone has only one observation. This rearrangement joins TRBV12-5 to TRBJ2-7; no firm D call. The CDR3 contains 13 residues. Trimming cost V 3 bases and J 6 bases, with 12 bases left between them. CDR1 is LGHNT, CDR2 FRNRAP, per germline. The CDR3, as DNA: TGTGCTAGTGGTTTAGACTGGAGAACCGAGCAGTACTTC. Translated, it gives CASGLDWRTEQYF.

The genes are TRBV3-1 (or the pseudogene TRBV3-2) and TRBJ1-1; TRBD1 agrees at 9 bases. The germline gives CDR1 LGHDT, CDR2 YNNKEL (reference sequence). V gave up 4 bases and J gave up 1 base; unmatched junction bases: 4. The CDR3 loop spans 15 amino acids. CDR3: CASSLSDRGNTEAFF. The CDR3 DNA is TGTGCCAGCAGCCTGTCGGACAGGGGGAACACTGAAGCTTTCTTT.

The chain couples TRBV9 to TRBJ2-2, with D perhaps TRBD2 (6 bases). The germline gives CDR1 SGDLS, CDR2 YYNGEE. Trimming took off 3 bases at V and 1 base at J, with 13 bases between the two ends. This CDR3 has 16 residues. DNA of the CDR3: TGTGCCAGCAGCGCCACCGGGACTTTGAACACCGGGGAGCTGTTTTTT. This sequence encodes CASSATGTLNTGELFF.

The V gene is TRBV11-2, the J gene TRBJ1-6; 8 bases map to TRBD1. Germline-derived CDR1 and CDR2 are SGHAT and FQNNGV. Losses at the gene ends were 8 bases for V and 7 bases for J; bases not matched to a gene: 7. The CDR3 sequence is 14 residues long. The CDR3 nucleotides are TGTGCCAGCGGCAGACAGGGGATGAATTCACCCCTCCACTTT. This translates into CASGRQGMNSPLHF.